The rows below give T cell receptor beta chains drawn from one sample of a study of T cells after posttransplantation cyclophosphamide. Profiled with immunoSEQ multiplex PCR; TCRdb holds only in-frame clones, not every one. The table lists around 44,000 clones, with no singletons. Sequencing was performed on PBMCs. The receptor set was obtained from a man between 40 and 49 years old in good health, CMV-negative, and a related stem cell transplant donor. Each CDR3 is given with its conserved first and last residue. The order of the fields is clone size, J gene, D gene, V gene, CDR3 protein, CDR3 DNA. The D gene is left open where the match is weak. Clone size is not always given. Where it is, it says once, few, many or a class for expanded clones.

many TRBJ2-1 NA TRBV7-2 CASSSQGGYNEQFF TGTGCCAGCAGCTCCCAGGGGGGCTACAATGAGCAGTTCTTC
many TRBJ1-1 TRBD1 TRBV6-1 CASSRQGGNTEAFF TGTGCCAGCAGTCGACAGGGAGGGAACACTGAAGCTTTCTTT
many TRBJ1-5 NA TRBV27 CASSLEIEQPQHF TGTGCCAGCAGTTTAGAGATCGAGCAGCCCCAGCATTTT
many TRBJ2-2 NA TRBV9 CASSVTTDGGELFF TGTGCCAGCAGCGTAACGACTGATGGCGGGGAGCTGTTTTTT
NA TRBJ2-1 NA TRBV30 CAWNPPPADEQFF TGTGCCTGGAACCCGCCCCCAGCGGATGAGCAGTTCTTC
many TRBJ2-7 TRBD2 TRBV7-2 CASSNLRGSSYEQYF TGTGCCAGCAGCAACTTGCGGGGGAGCTCCTACGAGCAGTACTTC
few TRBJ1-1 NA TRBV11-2 CASSLDPPGSGIAAFF TGTGCCAGCAGCTTAGATCCCCCGGGAAGCGGGATTGCAGCTTTCTTT
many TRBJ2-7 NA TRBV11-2 CASSLGQSTYEQYF TGTGCCAGCAGCTTAGGACAGAGCACCTACGAGCAGTACTTC
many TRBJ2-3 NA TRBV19 CASRWQGSSDTQYF TGTGCCAGTAGATGGCAGGGGAGTTCAGATACGCAGTATTTT
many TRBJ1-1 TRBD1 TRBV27 CASSPGGNTEAFF TGTGCCAGCAGTCCAGGGGGCAACACTGAAGCTTTCTTT
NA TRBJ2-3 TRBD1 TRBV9 CASSVYGQGTDTQYF TGTGCCAGCAGCGTATATGGACAGGGGACAGATACGCAGTATTTT
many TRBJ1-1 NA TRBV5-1 CASKDTNTEAFF TGCGCCAGCAAGGACACGAACACTGAAGCTTTCTTT
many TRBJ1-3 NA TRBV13 CASSLRQGRSGNTIYF TGTGCCAGCAGCTTACGGCAGGGTCGCTCTGGAAACACCATATATTTT
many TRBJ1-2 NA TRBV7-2 CASSLQTGNYGYTF TGTGCCAGCAGCCTACAGACCGGCAACTATGGCTACACCTTC
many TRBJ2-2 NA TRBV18 CASSPGLRVTGELFF TGTGCCAGCTCACCGGGACTCCGGGTCACCGGGGAGCTGTTTTTT
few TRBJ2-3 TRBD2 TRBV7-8 CASSFMTSGGADTQYF TGTGCCAGCAGCTTTATGACTAGCGGGGGTGCGGATACGCAGTATTTT
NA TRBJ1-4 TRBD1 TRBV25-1 CASTRTGMNEKLFF TGTGCCAGCACTCGGACAGGGATGAACGAAAAACTGTTTTTT
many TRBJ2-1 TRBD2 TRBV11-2 CASSLAPSGIGNEQFF TGTGCCAGCAGCTTAGCCCCTAGCGGGATTGGAAATGAGCAGTTCTTC
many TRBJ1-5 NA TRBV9 CASSVGGSGNQPQHF TGTGCCAGCAGCGTAGGAGGTTCGGGCAATCAGCCCCAGCATTTT
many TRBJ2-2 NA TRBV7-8 CASRSEGAGAANTGELFF TGTGCCAGCAGGTCAGAGGGTGCAGGGGCCGCGAACACCGGGGAGCTGTTTTTT
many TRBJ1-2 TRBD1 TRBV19 CASSIADRGNYGYTF TGTGCCAGTAGTATCGCCGACAGGGGGAACTATGGCTACACCTTC
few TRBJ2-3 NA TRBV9 CASSVGQSTDTQYF TGTGCCAGCAGCGTAGGACAAAGCACAGATACGCAGTATTTT
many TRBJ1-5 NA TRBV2 CATQKGQGGQPQHF TGTGCCACCCAAAAAGGGCAGGGTGGGCAGCCCCAGCATTTT
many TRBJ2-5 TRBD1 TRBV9 CASSGGQLQETQYF TGTGCCAGCAGCGGGGGACAGCTACAAGAGACCCAGTACTTC
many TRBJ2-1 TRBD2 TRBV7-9 CASSLLGGLAGGSEQFF TGTGCCAGCAGCCTACTAGGGGGACTAGCGGGAGGTAGTGAGCAGTTCTTC
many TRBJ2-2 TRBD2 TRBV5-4 CASSRTSSNTGELFF TGTGCCAGCAGCCGGACTAGCTCGAACACCGGGGAGCTGTTTTTT
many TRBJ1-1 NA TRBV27 CASSLRTDITEAFF TGTGCCAGCAGTTTAAGAACAGATATCACTGAAGCTTTCTTT
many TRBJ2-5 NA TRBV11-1 CASSSNRAQETQYF TGTGCCAGCAGCTCGAATCGAGCACAAGAGACCCAGTACTTC
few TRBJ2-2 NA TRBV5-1 CASSLDPSSPGELFF TGCGCCAGCAGCTTGGATCCTAGCTCCCCCGGGGAGCTGTTTTTT
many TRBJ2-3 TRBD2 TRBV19 CASSNPSGPSTDTQYF TGTGCCAGTAGTAACCCTAGCGGGCCTAGCACAGATACGCAGTATTTT
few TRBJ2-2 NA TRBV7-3 CASSLTEAGELFF TGTGCCAGCAGCTTAACAGAGGCCGGGGAGCTGTTTTTT
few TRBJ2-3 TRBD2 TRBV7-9 CASSGKLAGGDTDTQYF TGTGCCAGCAGCGGAAAACTAGCGGGGGGGGACACAGATACGCAGTATTTT
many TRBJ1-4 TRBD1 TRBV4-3 CASSQGQSNEKLFF TGCGCCAGCAGCCAGGGACAGAGTAATGAAAAACTGTTTTTT
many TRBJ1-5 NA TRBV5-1 CASRQDGGGNQPQHF TGCGCCAGCAGACAGGACGGCGGAGGCAATCAGCCCCAGCATTTT
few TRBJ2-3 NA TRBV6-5 CASSYSGAVGTDTQYF TGTGCCAGCAGTTACTCGGGGGCGGTCGGCACAGATACGCAGTATTTT